The clone carrying this T cell receptor (beta chain) was recorded at least ten times. Together with a sample-barcoded 5' primer, a J-beta primer mix was included in a second PCR lasting about 6 to 12 cycles. TCRdb independently ran MiXCR on the 5' RACE reads; one entry per CDR3 protein. The table shows 650,000 to 700,000 distinct CDR3 sequences, with about 34% occurring only once. Total RNA was extracted at no less than 5.5 micrograms per sample. This record belongs to a study of blood T cells in healthy people across ages. The germline V and J ends were trimmed by 3 bases and 8 bases, with 4 bases remaining between them. CDR3 length: 11 residues.

Sequences were obtained from blood. The sequence was obtained from a woman aged 80 or older in good health. V and J are TRBV12-3 or TRBV12-4 and TRBJ1-4, with no clear D. The CDR3 nucleotides read TGTGCCAGCAGTTTGGCGGAAAAACTGTTTTTT. Protein product: CASSLAEKLFF.